The T cell receptor beta chain described here comes from a study of cytomegalovirus exposure and HLA in healthy donors. Across the whole study: Later, an analysis reported that the approximately 120 validation repertoires had used the same platform as the approximately 690 first-cohort repertoires. Notes on the study in general: Reports credit the classifier with highly specific, highly sensitive diagnosis of cytomegalovirus status. Rare TCR sequences predominated, though certain public TCRs were found in many donors. According to a subsequent analysis, TCR clusters identified in the first cohort showed a tendency to co-occur across the 100 to 150 validation repertoires.

Looked up from germline, CDR1 is MDHEN and CDR2 is SYDVKM. With 2 bases removed from V and 1 base from J, the gap between germline ends came to 14 bases. The CDR3 runs 16 residues. Regarding this clone: As yet, its antigen is unknown.

Only in-frame clones appear in the TCRdb table, and some are missing; sequencing was by immunoSEQ multiplex PCR. This sample carries about 92,000 clones, 93% of them seen once, and the ten largest clones take 1.1%. This receptor was obtained from a woman in her twenties or thirties in good health and CMV-seropositive. Sequencing used PBMCs. The V and J genes are TRBV28 and TRBJ1-1; D not resolved. The CDR3 nucleotides are TGTGCCAGCAGTTTAATACCGCCCGAGCCGAACACTGAAGCTTTCTTT. This gives the protein CASSLIPPEPNTEAFF.